Each of the 4 T cell receptor beta chains below was sequenced from the same sample in a study of control samples from healthy donors and cancer patients. TCRdb's table, derived via immunoSEQ multiplex PCR, lists solely in-frame clones and lacks some. The data show about 170,000 clones, 80% to 90% seen once. The sample comprised blood. The receptors come from a man aged 30 to 45 in good health.

The DNA for the CDR3 is TGTGCCTGGAATCTGCGGGCGAACGGCAATGAGCAGTTCTTC. Translation: CAWNLRANGNEQFF. The V call is TRBV30, the J call TRBJ2-1, with D perhaps TRBD2 (5 bases). CDR1 GTSNPN and CDR2 SVGIG come from the germline V gene (reference sequence). The CDR3 extends over 14 amino acids. Trimming removed 4 bases from V and 6 bases from J, with 16 bases in between.

V gene TRBV20-1 combines with J gene TRBJ1-5; 9 nucleotides line up with TRBD1. CDR1 DFQATT and CDR2 SNEGSKA come from the germline V gene (reference sequence). Trimming cost V 3 bases and J 8 bases; bases outside gene matches: 8. This CDR3 contains 14 residues. CDR3 region: CSASAGTGMKPQHF. DNA for the CDR3: TGCAGTGCTAGTGCCGGGACAGGGATGAAGCCCCAGCATTTT.

This clone was detected once. The V call is TRBV15, the J call TRBJ2-3, with 13 bases lining up with TRBD2. Germline loops: CDR1 LNHNV, CDR2 YYDKDF (reference sequence). The CDR3 totals 20 residues. V dropped 5 bases and J dropped 0; count of bases not matched to a gene: 14. The CDR3 region is CATSSPRRGLAGPSTDTQYF. The CDR3 DNA is TGTGCCACCAGCTCCCCCAGGAGGGGACTAGCGGGACCAAGCACAGATACGCAGTATTTT.

This sequence joins TRBV9 and TRBJ2-5; 16 nucleotides align to TRBD2. V was pared by 3 bases and J by 5 bases, with 7 bases of the junction left unmatched. The CDR3 has 17 amino acids. Per germline, CDR1 SGDLS and CDR2 YYNGEE. CDR3 sequence (DNA): TGTGCCAGCAGCGCCGGGACTAGCGGGGGGGCCCGCGAGACCCAGTACTTC. This sequence encodes CASSAGTSGGARETQYF.